These 27 T cell receptor beta chains share one sample of origin, sequenced in a study of early T cells in non-severe SARS-CoV-2 infection. Via MiXCR, TCRdb re-called the 5' RACE reads, giving one row per CDR3 protein. The repertoire holds 55,000 to 70,000 distinct CDR3 sequences, 8.5% to 10% seen once, with around 8.3% in the top ten. The sequenced sample consisted of whole blood. The receptor set was obtained from an adult who was a healthcare worker with PCR-confirmed SARS-CoV-2 infection or an uninfected control (not recorded which).

This clonotype was seen only a few times. The CDR3 region has the DNA TGCAGTGCTAGAGGCGGGAGGGCCGGGAATGAGCAGTTCTTC. Translation gives CSARGGRAGNEQFF. The chain combines TRBV20-1 with TRBJ2-1; 9 bases map to TRBD2. V lost 1 base to trimming and J lost 7 bases; unmatched junction nucleotides: 5. The CDR3 is made up of 14 amino acids. The germline V gene encodes CDR1 DFQATT and CDR2 SNEGSKA (reference sequence).

This clonotype was seen at least ten times. The chain links TRBV2 to TRBJ2-5, with D possibly being TRBD2 (5 bases). Germline V gene lookup returns CDR1 SNHLY and CDR2 FYNNEI. V lost 1 base and J 4 bases, leaving 19 bases between the germline ends. The CDR3 runs to 17 residues. As DNA, the CDR3 is TGTGCCAGCAGTGAAGGGGTGGGGAGAGTGGTCGGAGAGACCCAGTACTTC. The encoded protein is CASSEGVGRVVGETQYF.

This clonotype was detected ten times or more. The chain has TRBV7-2 and TRBJ1-6, with a tentative D call TRBD1 (5 bases). CDR3 length: 18 amino acids. The germline V gene has CDR1 SGHTA and CDR2 FQGNSA. Trimming shortened V by 8 bases and J by 0 bases, and 20 bases separated the two germline ends. CDR3 in amino acids: CASSSPGGRRSYNSPLHF. In DNA form, the CDR3 reads TGTGCCAGCTCGAGCCCGGGGGGACGGCGCTCCTATAATTCACCCCTCCACTTT. The variable domain in full, with the rest retrieved from reference TRBV7-2 and TRBJ1-6, is GAGVSQSPSNKVTEKGKDVELRCDPISGHTALYWYRQSLGQGLEFLIYFQGNSAPDKSGLPSDRFSAERTGGSVSTLTIQRTQQEDSAVYLCASSSPGGRRSYNSPLHFGNGTRLTVT.

This clonotype has at least ten counts. The chain couples TRBV7-9 to TRBJ1-1; D might be TRBD1 (5 bases). The CDR3 loop spans 13 amino acids. V lost 7 bases to trimming and J lost 2 bases, with 11 bases between them. CDR1 SEHNR and CDR2 FQNEAQ come from the germline V gene (reference sequence). CDR3 sequence: CASTLGQNTEAFF. CDR3 nucleotides: TGTGCCAGCACCCTGGGGCAAAACACTGAAGCTTTCTTT.

The table lists this clonotype with a few counts. The chain joins TRBV6-2 or TRBV6-3 to TRBJ2-7; maybe TRBD1 (6 bases). Per germline, CDR1 MNHEY and CDR2 SVGEGT. This CDR3 region has 12 residues. Between the trimmed V and J ends, which lost 7 bases and 6 bases, there was a span of 13 bases. The CDR3 sequence: CASTTGYGEQYF. CDR3 nucleotide sequence: TGTGCCAGCACCACAGGGTACGGCGAGCAGTACTTC.

This clonotype was counted only a few times. This sequence joins TRBV12-3 or TRBV12-4 and TRBJ2-2, with TRBD2 as a possible D gene (5 bases). The CDR3 sequence is 13 residues long. The ends were cut back, 3 bases at V and 4 bases at J, with 6 bases in the middle. The CDR3 nucleotides read TGTGCCAGCAGTTTCCGGGGCACCGGGGAGCTGTTTTTT. Translated: CASSFRGTGELFF.

This clonotype has a count of ten or more. This chain connects TRBV20-1 to TRBJ1-5, with 8 nucleotides matching TRBD1. Trimming cost V 6 bases and J 0 bases; bases outside gene matches: 16. CDR3 length: 18 residues. Germline lookup yields CDR1 DFQATT and CDR2 SNEGSKA (reference sequence). The CDR3: CSASSRQGRRNSNQPQHF. The CDR3, as DNA: TGCAGTGCGAGCAGCAGACAGGGGAGGCGAAATAGCAATCAGCCCCAGCATTTT.

This clonotype was counted at least ten times. The chain is built from TRBV20-1 and TRBJ2-1, with 8 nucleotides matching TRBD2. With V trimmed by 6 bases and J by 2 bases, 12 bases remained unmatched. The germline V gene has CDR1 DFQATT and CDR2 SNEGSKA (reference sequence). This CDR3 has 16 residues. The CDR3 DNA is TGCAGTGCCCAAACCTGGCGGGAGGCCGCCTACAATGAGCAGTTCTTC. Encoded protein: CSAQTWREAAYNEQFF.

This clonotype has at least ten counts. This chain uses TRBV7-2 with TRBJ2-7; a weak D match, TRBD2 (6 bases). Per the germline V gene, CDR1 is SGHTA and CDR2 is FQGNSA. There are 14 residues in the CDR3. V was trimmed by 3 bases and J by 8 bases, leaving 17 bases between them. CDR3 bases: TGTGCCAGCAGCTTGGGCGGGAACCTGGCCAAGCAGTACTTC. Residues: CASSLGGNLAKQYF.

This clonotype was detected many times. The chain is built from TRBV5-6 and TRBJ1-2, with 8 nucleotides matching TRBD1. This CDR3 spans 14 amino acids. V was clipped by 4 bases and J by 4 bases; unmatched bases: 6. Germline V lookup: CDR1 SGHDT, CDR2 YYEEEE. Here the CDR3 DNA reads TGTGCCAGCAGCCGCGGACAGGGTCGCTATGGCTACACCTTC. Translating gives CASSRGQGRYGYTF.

There are a few counts of this clonotype. V is TRBV14 and J is TRBJ2-6; D is unclear. V was trimmed by 4 bases and J by 4 bases, leaving 14 bases between them. Per germline, CDR1 SGHDN and CDR2 FVKESK. The CDR3 has 16 residues. CDR3 amino acids: CASSPLGWWGANVLTF. The DNA of the CDR3 is TGTGCCAGCAGCCCCCTGGGATGGTGGGGGGCCAACGTCCTGACTTTC.

This clonotype was detected ten times or more. This CDR3 is CASSSTSGRSYEQYF. The CDR3 DNA follows: TGTGCCAGCAGCTCAACGTCAGGTCGCTCCTACGAGCAGTACTTC. The chain joins TRBV11-2 to TRBJ2-7; D gene ambiguous. This CDR3 contains 15 residues. From germline, CDR1 is SGHAT and CDR2 FQNNGV. V was trimmed by 4 bases and J by 0 bases, leaving 13 bases between them.

The V and J genes are TRBV6-6 and TRBJ2-3, with 8 bases lining up with TRBD1. J lost 4 bases, V lost 4 bases, and 7 bases had no gene match. The CDR3 covers 15 residues. From germline, CDR1 is MNHNY and CDR2 SVGAGI (reference sequence). This chain's CDR3 is CASSSDRVSPDTQYF. CDR3 coding DNA: TGTGCCAGCAGTTCGGACAGGGTCTCCCCAGATACGCAGTATTTT.

This clonotype appeared many times. This sequence joins TRBV5-1 and TRBJ1-3; D is undetermined. This CDR3 is built from 14 residues. CDR1 is SGHRS, CDR2 YFSETQ, per germline. V gave up 0 bases and J gave up 0 bases, with 4 bases separating them. CDR3 DNA sequence: TGCGCCAGCAGCTTGGCCGGCTCTGGAAACACCATATATTTT. This gives the protein CASSLAGSGNTIYF.

The V and J genes are TRBV19 and TRBJ2-1; the match to TRBD2 covers 9 bases. The trim removed 11 bases at V and 11 bases at J, leaving 13 bases unmatched. Germline V CDR1 and CDR2: LNHDA, SQIVND (reference sequence). CDR3 length: 13 residues. The CDR3 protein is CAAGPSGTRKQFF. The CDR3, as DNA: TGTGCCGCCGGCCCTAGCGGGACAAGGAAGCAGTTCTTC.

The V call is TRBV12-5, the J call TRBJ2-5, with TRBD1 identical over 11 bases. Germline values: CDR1 LGHNT, CDR2 FRNRAP. Unmatched junction bases numbered 5, after V lost 5 bases and J lost 3 bases. The CDR3 covers 15 residues. The chain's CDR3 is CASGPGQGEKETQYF. The CDR3 coding sequence is TGTGCTAGTGGTCCGGGACAGGGGGAGAAAGAGACCCAGTACTTC.

The chain joins TRBV7-2 to TRBJ1-1, with D tentatively TRBD1 (5 bases). Looked up from germline, CDR1 is SGHTA and CDR2 is FQGNSA. Deletions cut 2 bases from V and 10 bases from J, with 14 bases between. The CDR3 spans 13 residues. The CDR3 nucleotides read TGTGCCAGCAGCTTAAAGGCCAGGGCGTTAGCTTTCTTT. It encodes CASSLKARALAFF.

The sample holds many counts of this clonotype. The chain has TRBV3-1 and TRBJ2-3, with TRBD2 matching 9 bases. CDR1 LGHDT and CDR2 YNNKEL come from the germline V gene (reference sequence). The CDR3 is made up of 15 amino acids. Trimming took 1 base from V and 6 from J; bases not matched to a gene: 5. CDR3 protein: CASSQVGSGSDTQYF. The CDR3, as DNA: TGTGCCAGCAGCCAAGTGGGTAGCGGGAGCGATACGCAGTATTTT.

About this clonotype itself: This could be a read error, since a much larger clone is one nucleotide away. This chain connects TRBV15 to TRBJ2-7, with D perhaps matching TRBD1 (5 bases). Germline-derived CDR1 and CDR2 are LNHNV and YYDKDF (reference sequence). This CDR3 is built from 13 residues. This CDR3 reads CVTSRESSYEQYF. The CDR3 region has the DNA TGTGTCACCAGCAGGGAAAGCTCCTACGAGCAGTACTTC.

This clonotype was seen ten or more times. The chain employs TRBV3-1 and TRBJ2-3, with TRBD2 identical over 8 bases. CDR1 and CDR2 (germline): LGHDT, YNNKEL (reference sequence). V lost 3 bases and J lost 5; bases outside the gene matches: 10. The length of the CDR3 is 16 residues. This CDR3 is CASSQVAGRYRDTQYF. CDR3 DNA: TGTGCCAGCAGCCAGGTAGCGGGAAGGTACAGAGATACGCAGTATTTT.

The chain couples TRBV5-1 to TRBJ2-5, with 8 nucleotides matching TRBD2. The CDR3 consists of 15 residues. Germline V gene lookup returns CDR1 SGHRS and CDR2 YFSETQ. The V and J ends lost 4 bases and 2 bases, in that order; junction bases with no gene match: 7. The CDR3 loop reads CASSLPLADQETQYF. CDR3 DNA: TGCGCCAGCAGCCTGCCACTAGCGGATCAAGAGACCCAGTACTTC.

This clonotype came up many times. This chain connects TRBV29-1 to TRBJ1-3; D call uncertain. CDR1 is SQVTM, CDR2 ANQGSEA, per germline. The CDR3 totals 14 residues. V was cut by 7 bases and J by 3 bases, with 16 bases left in between. CDR3 nucleotides: TGCAGCGCCTTCCTCCAAACGCGTGGAAACACCATATATTTT. Translated, it gives CSAFLQTRGNTIYF.

At least ten counts were recorded for this clonotype. V is TRBV12-3 or TRBV12-4 and J is TRBJ1-3, with TRBD1 matching over 9 bases. This CDR3 has 16 residues. J lost 9 bases, V lost 4 bases, and 13 bases had no gene match. The DNA for the CDR3 is TGTGCCAGCAGTTCCCTCGGACAGGGGAGGCAGGGCACCATATATTTT. This sequence encodes CASSSLGQGRQGTIYF.

This clonotype was counted ten times or more. CDR3 sequence reads: CASSFRGGDTQYF. The CDR3 bases are TGCGCCAGCAGCTTCCGTGGGGGGGATACGCAGTATTTT. The J gene is TRBJ2-3, the V gene TRBV5-1; a possible D gene is TRBD2 (6 bases). Germline CDR1 reads SGHRS; CDR2 reads YFSETQ. This CDR3 contains 13 residues. V was pared by 2 bases and J by 6 bases, with 10 bases between.

Written as DNA, the CDR3 is TGTGCCAGCAGCTTCCAGGGGGTTGAGACAGATACGCAGTATTTT. Translation gives CASSFQGVETDTQYF. The rearrangement joins TRBV5-5 to TRBJ2-3, with 7 bases fitting TRBD1. The CDR3 is 15 amino acids. V trimming: 2 bases; J trimming: 3 bases; junction bases outside the gene matches: 6. The germline gives CDR1 SGHKS, CDR2 YYEKEE (reference sequence).

This clonotype has ten or more counts. The rearrangement uses TRBV3-1 and TRBJ1-1; D not certain. The V gene lost 2 bases and the J gene lost 6 bases, with 19 bases spanning the gap. The CDR3 loop spans 16 amino acids. Germline assignment: CDR1 LGHDT and CDR2 YNNKEL (reference sequence). CDR3 DNA: TGTGCCAGCAGCCAAAATGGGATCAGAAGGGTAGCTGAAGCTTTCTTT. Translating it yields CASSQNGIRRVAEAFF.

V and J are TRBV15 and TRBJ1-5; the D is unclear. Germline assignment: CDR1 LNHNV and CDR2 YYDKDF (reference sequence). Trimming removed 4 bases at V and 6 bases at J, with 13 bases between. The CDR3 contains 14 residues. CDR3 sequence: CATSTYPGSQPQHF. CDR3 bases: TGTGCCACCAGCACCTACCCGGGCTCTCAGCCCCAGCATTTT.